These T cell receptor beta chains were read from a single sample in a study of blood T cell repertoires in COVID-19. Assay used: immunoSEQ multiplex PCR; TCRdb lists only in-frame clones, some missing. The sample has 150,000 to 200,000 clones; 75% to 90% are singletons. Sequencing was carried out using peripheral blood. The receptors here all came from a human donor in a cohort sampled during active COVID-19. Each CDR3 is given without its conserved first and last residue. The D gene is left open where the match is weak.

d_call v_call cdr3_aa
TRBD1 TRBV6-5 ASSPGDRENTEAF
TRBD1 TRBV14 ASSQGLDRRPYEQY
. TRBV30 AWSGDSYGTDTQY
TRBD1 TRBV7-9 ASSPGNRGGTEAF
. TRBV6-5 ASRGGAEPQH
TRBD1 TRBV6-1 ASSERDRLPLPLH
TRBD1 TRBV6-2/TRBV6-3 ASSRTGTSSPLH
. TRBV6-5 ATLLTDSYEQY
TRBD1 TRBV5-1 ASSSGQGVRQEQY
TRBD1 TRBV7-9 ASSLVGTGGTDEQF
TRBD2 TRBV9 ASSVRDREGTAGANVLT
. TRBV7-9 ASSSTGSNQPQH
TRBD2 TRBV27 ASSLFYGGSLLGDTQY
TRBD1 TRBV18 ASSPRQGGDDY
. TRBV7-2 ASSTKPGVVQETQY
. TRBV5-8 ASSRRQEAYEQY
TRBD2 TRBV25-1 ASTTSGGNEQF
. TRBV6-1 ASSDRRVDVSEQY
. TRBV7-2 ASSLETVPNIQY
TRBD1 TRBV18 ASSPGQGYGYT
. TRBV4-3 ASSQGGGWTEAF
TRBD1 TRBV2 ASRHRDRIQYTQY
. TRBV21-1 ASSHDSEISYEQY
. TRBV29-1 SVDRTANYGYT
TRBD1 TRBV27 ASSLNRGAEQY
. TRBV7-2 ASSSSDSYEQY
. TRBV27 ASSQRGQLSNQPQH
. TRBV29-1 SVGGQGVDPEQF
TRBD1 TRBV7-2 ASSSPGTGGMNTEAF
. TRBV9 ASSPQRVGLDEQY
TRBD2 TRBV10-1 ASSSGLAGNEQF
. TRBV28 ASSLSSGGAWNEQF
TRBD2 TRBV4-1 ASSQGLAGVNEQF
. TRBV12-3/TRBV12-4 ASSLQNQETQY
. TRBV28 ASSLLGGADDEKLF
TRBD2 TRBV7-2 ASSSSGRASSYNEQF
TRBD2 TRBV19 ASSFGGSGNSQETQY
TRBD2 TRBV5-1 ASSLGGTSRDTQY
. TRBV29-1 SVEPGADNYGYT